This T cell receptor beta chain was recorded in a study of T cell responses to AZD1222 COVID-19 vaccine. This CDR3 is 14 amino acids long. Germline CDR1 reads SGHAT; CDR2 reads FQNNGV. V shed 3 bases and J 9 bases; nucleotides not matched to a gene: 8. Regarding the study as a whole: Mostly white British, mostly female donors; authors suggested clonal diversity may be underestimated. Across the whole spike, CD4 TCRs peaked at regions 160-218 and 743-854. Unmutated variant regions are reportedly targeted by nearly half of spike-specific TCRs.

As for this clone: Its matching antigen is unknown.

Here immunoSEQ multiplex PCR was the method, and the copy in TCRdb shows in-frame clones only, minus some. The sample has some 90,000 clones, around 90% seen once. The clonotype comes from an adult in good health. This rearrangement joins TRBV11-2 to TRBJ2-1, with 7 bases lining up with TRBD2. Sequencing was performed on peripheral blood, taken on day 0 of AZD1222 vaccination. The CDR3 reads CASSFEWEGREQFF. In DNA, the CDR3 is TGTGCCAGCAGCTTTGAATGGGAGGGCCGTGAGCAGTTCTTC. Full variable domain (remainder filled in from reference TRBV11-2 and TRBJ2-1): EAGVAQSPRYKIIEKRQSVAFWCNPISGHATLYWYQQILGQGPKLLIQFQNNGVVDDSQLPKDRFSAERLKGVDSTLKIQPAKLEDSAVYLCASSFEWEGREQFFGPGTRLTVL.